This TCR beta chain comes out of a study of blood T cell repertoires in COVID-19. Study-level background: Whether acute or convalescent, the COVID-19 samples came from the United States, Italy and Spain. Sources were T cells, B-cell-depleted T cells, or PBMCs; the material itself was cDNA or gDNA.

Under the authors' procedure: Nucleated cell counts were estimated from reference gene primer amplification. Sequencing used immunoSEQ multiplex PCR; TCRdb keeps in-frame clones, though not all of them. V, J and clone size were drawn from that table, and D and trimming were deduced from the DNA. The data contain around 160,000 clones, approximately 80% of them singletons. CDR3 length: 17 residues. The V segment lost 4 bases and the J segment 8 bases; nucleotides outside the gene matches: 18. Per the germline V gene, CDR1 is SGHDT and CDR2 is YYEEEE. V is TRBV5-6 and J is TRBJ1-2; 9 nucleotides match TRBD1. Sample: peripheral blood. The TCR originated in a human donor with acute or convalescent COVID-19. The donor label of this sample is uncertain. The CDR3 loop reads CASSAPGQGYIHEGYTF. In DNA form, the CDR3 reads TGTGCCAGCAGCGCCCCGGGACAGGGCTACATACATGAGGGCTACACCTTC.